Many counts were recorded for the clone carrying this T cell receptor (beta chain). Its antigen remains unidentified. This specimen comes from a study of T cells in Graves' hyperthyroidism and ophthalmopathy. Overall study findings and caveats: Ophthalmopathy could be told apart from stable hyperthyroidism with a 13 V-J model.

Germline CDR1 reads SGHAT; CDR2 reads FQNNGV. V lost 5 bases and J 5 bases, leaving 13 bases between the germline ends. The CDR3 contains 13 residues. Researchers amplified the TCR beta CDR3 regions from RNA transcripts. Carried out on the TCR CDR3, a first-round RT-PCR used the HTBI primer set. Each CDR3 protein gets one entry after TCRdb re-called the multiplex PCR reads with MiXCR. Of more than 250,000 distinct CDR3 sequences in the sample, 13% to 15% are singletons; the top ten hold about 33%. This TCR derives from a woman in her forties or fifties with Graves' hyperthyroidism that later progressed to Graves' ophthalmopathy. This chain joins TRBV11-2 and TRBJ2-7; unclear D gene. Sequenced input: blood. The chain's CDR3 is CASSRSYWDEQYF. The DNA for the CDR3 is TGTGCCAGCAGCCGTTCCTATTGGGACGAGCAGTACTTC.